The 21 T cell receptor beta chains below come from one sample, sequenced in a study of graft-versus-host responses after intestinal transplantation. Their antigens remain unidentified. Method: immunoSEQ multiplex PCR; TCRdb's copy keeps in-frame clones and lacks some. The profile shows more than 65,000 clones, about 89% of them singletons. The source was unstimulated CD4+ T cells sorted from spleen or lymph node cells, collected before intestinal transplant. The receptors come from a human donor who received an intestinal transplant.

The chain is built from TRBV15 and TRBJ1-4; a weak D match, TRBD1 (5 bases). The CDR3 consists of 14 residues. In germline, CDR1 is LNHNV, CDR2 YYDKDF (reference sequence). Trimming cost V 3 bases and J 8 bases, with 13 bases left between them. CDR3 sequence (DNA): TGTGCCACCAGCAGGGGGCGGGACCGGGAAAAACTGTTTTTT. Translating it yields CATSRGRDREKLFF. Together with reference TRBV15 and TRBJ1-4, the CDR3 gives the full variable domain: DAMVIQNPRYQVTQFGKPVTLSCSQTLNHNVMYWYQQKSSQAPKLLFHYYDKDFNNEADTPDNFQSRRPNTSFCFLDIRSPGLGDTAMYLCATSRGRDREKLFFGSGTQLSVL.

The gene calls are TRBV2 and TRBJ2-7; 8 bases are a match to TRBD1. This CDR3 is built from 14 residues. Per germline, CDR1 SNHLY and CDR2 FYNNEI. V lost 7 bases, J lost 4 bases, and 9 bases stayed unmatched. CDR3 nucleotides: TGTGCCAGCACCTCGGACAGGGCCAGATACGAGCAGTACTTC. Protein product: CASTSDRARYEQYF.

This chain joins TRBV19 and TRBJ1-5; unclear D gene. CDR1 LNHDA and CDR2 SQIVND come from the germline V gene (reference sequence). Trimming removed 3 bases at V and 5 bases at J, with 14 bases between. The length of the CDR3 is 15 residues. As DNA, the CDR3 is TGTGCCAGTAGTATGGGAAGGGTCGGGGATCAGCCCCAGCATTTT. Translated, it gives CASSMGRVGDQPQHF.

This chain connects TRBV10-3 to TRBJ2-2; D is perhaps TRBD2 (6 bases). The CDR3 sequence is 19 residues long. CDR1 and CDR2 from the germline V gene are ENHRY and SYGVKD. Trimming took 8 bases from V and 0 from J, leaving 25 bases between them. As DNA, the CDR3 is TGTGCCATCCCCAAAACCGGGACTCCTATCGTCGCGAACACCGGGGAGCTGTTTTTT. It yields the protein CAIPKTGTPIVANTGELFF.

The chain links TRBV2 to TRBJ1-1; D gene ambiguous. V lost 6 bases, J lost 5 bases, and 10 bases lay in between. CDR3 size: 12 residues. Germline V gene lookup returns CDR1 SNHLY and CDR2 FYNNEI. CDR3 protein: CASRKDGTEAFF. In DNA form, the CDR3 reads TGTGCCAGCAGAAAAGACGGGACTGAAGCTTTCTTT.

This clone was observed a single time. V usage is TRBV9 and J usage is TRBJ2-3; 9 positions match TRBD2. CDR3 length: 20 amino acids. The V gene's germline CDR1 is SGDLS and CDR2 YYNGEE. Unmatched junction bases numbered 14, after V lost 0 bases and J lost 0 bases. CDR3 bases: TGTGCCAGCAGCGTAGGAGGAAGTAGCGGGGGAGCAACTAGCACAGATACGCAGTATTTT. Translated: CASSVGGSSGGATSTDTQYF.

The chain carries TRBV9 and TRBJ1-1; 7 bases align to TRBD1. The CDR3 runs to 17 residues. Germline V gene sequence: CDR1 SGDLS, CDR2 YYNGEE. Trimming cost V 0 bases and J 3 bases; bases outside gene matches: 11. The CDR3 DNA reads as TGTGCCAGCAGCGTAGGGTTAAGGGGGCCTTTCGACACTGAAGCTTTCTTT. It translates to CASSVGLRGPFDTEAFF.

This clone has a handful of counts. V usage is TRBV2 and J usage is TRBJ1-5; tentatively, D is TRBD1 (6 bases). Germline V lookup: CDR1 SNHLY, CDR2 FYNNEI. The CDR3 totals 13 residues. V lost 8 bases and J 2 bases, leaving 10 bases between the germline ends. The CDR3 DNA sequence: TGTGCCAGCCACAGGGATGGCAATCAGCCCCAGCATTTT. It is translated as CASHRDGNQPQHF. Full variable domain (remainder filled in from reference TRBV2 and TRBJ1-5): EPEVTQTPSHQVTQMGQEVILRCVPISNHLYFYWYRQILGQKVEFLVSFYNNEISEKSEIFDDQFSVERPDGSNFTLKIRSTKLEDSAMYFCASHRDGNQPQHFGDGTRLSIL.

This chain links TRBV30 with TRBJ2-5, with D unclear. Germline values: CDR1 GTSNPN, CDR2 SVGIG (reference sequence). This CDR3 is built from 11 residues. V was cut by 1 base and J by 5 bases, with 5 bases left in between. CDR3 region: CAWSERETQYF. In DNA, the CDR3 is TGTGCCTGGAGTGAACGGGAGACCCAGTACTTC.

The CDR3 loop reads CASSQGKDTEAFF. CDR3 coding DNA: TGTGCCAGCAGTCAGGGCAAGGACACTGAAGCTTTCTTT. The chain employs TRBV6-5 and TRBJ1-1; D possibly corresponds to TRBD1 (5 bases). The CDR3 spans 13 residues. V was clipped by 5 bases and J by 3 bases, with 10 bases between them. CDR1 and CDR2 (germline): MNHEY, SVGAGI.

The chain is built from TRBV30 and TRBJ1-4, with D possibly matching TRBD1 (6 bases). The V gene lost 0 bases and the J gene lost 4 bases, with 12 bases spanning the gap. Looked up from germline, CDR1 is GTSNPN and CDR2 is SVGIG (reference sequence). The CDR3 is 15 residues long. CDR3 bases: TGTGCCTGGAGTGTACCGACAGGCAATAATGAAAAACTGTTTTTT. Its protein is CAWSVPTGNNEKLFF.

This chain joins TRBV28 and TRBJ2-2, with 13 positions matching TRBD2. The V gene end was trimmed by 3 bases and the J gene end by 7 bases; junction bases not matched to a gene: 5. Germline CDR1 MDHEN, CDR2 SYDVKM. CDR3 size: 16 residues. The CDR3 DNA is TGTGCCAGCAGTTTCGGGACTAGCGGGACGGTCGGGGAGCTGTTTTTT. It translates to CASSFGTSGTVGELFF.

This clone was detected once. This chain uses TRBV5-1 with TRBJ2-7; TRBD1 might be the D (6 bases). This CDR3 has 13 amino acids. The germline V and J ends were trimmed by 4 bases and 2 bases, with 10 bases remaining between them. CDR1 is SGHRS, CDR2 YFSETQ, per germline. The CDR3 loop reads CASSLTGAYEQYF. CDR3 coding DNA: TGCGCCAGCAGCCTGACAGGTGCCTACGAGCAGTACTTC.

The chain carries TRBV19 and TRBJ1-5; tentative D call: TRBD1 (6 bases). V lost 2 bases, J lost 3 bases, and 14 bases lay in between. CDR3 length equals 16 residues. In germline, CDR1 is LNHDA, CDR2 SQIVND (reference sequence). The CDR3 DNA reads TGTGCCAGTAGTATAATCCGGACAGTCTTCAATCAGCCCCAGCATTTT. Translating it yields CASSIIRTVFNQPQHF.

J is TRBJ2-7 and V is TRBV28; 8 nucleotides match TRBD2. The V gene end was trimmed by 9 bases and the J gene end by 4 bases; junction bases not matched to a gene: 11. Germline loops: CDR1 MDHEN, CDR2 SYDVKM. CDR3 length equals 14 residues. The CDR3 loop reads CASLGRGGSYEQYF. The CDR3 bases are TGTGCCAGTCTGGGACGGGGGGGCTCTTACGAGCAGTACTTC.

J is TRBJ2-5 and V is TRBV5-6; D gene uncertain. The ends were cut back, 0 bases at V and 0 bases at J, with 6 bases in the middle. The CDR3 has 14 residues. In germline, CDR1 is SGHDT, CDR2 YYEEEE. The CDR3 bases are TGTGCCAGCAGCTTGGGGCCATACCAAGAGACCCAGTACTTC. This codes for CASSLGPYQETQYF.

The chain combines TRBV5-6 with TRBJ2-3, with D possibly being TRBD2 (6 bases). The CDR3 has 17 residues. V lost 4 bases, J lost 2 bases, and 20 bases lay in between. Germline V gene data show CDR1 as SGHDT and CDR2 as YYEEEE. The CDR3 DNA reads as TGTGCCAGCAGCCCTTCCATTGGAGGGTATAACACAGATACGCAGTATTTT. Amino acid sequence: CASSPSIGGYNTDTQYF.

The sample holds one count of this clone. The chain combines TRBV28 with TRBJ2-3, with 8 bases matching TRBD2. CDR3 length: 16 residues. V gave up 6 bases and J gave up 4 bases; unmatched junction bases: 12. Germline V gives CDR1 MDHEN, CDR2 SYDVKM. The CDR3 DNA sequence: TGTGCCAGCAGCTCCCCCGGGCCAGCGGGAGCAGATACGCAGTATTTT. Translation: CASSSPGPAGADTQYF. Combining the CDR3 with reference TRBV28 and TRBJ2-3 gives the whole variable domain DVKVTQSSRYLVKRTGEKVFLECVQDMDHENMFWYRQDPGLGLRLIYFSYDVKMKEKGDIPEGYSVSREKKERFSLILESASTNQTSMYLCASSSPGPAGADTQYFGPGTRLTVL.

V usage is TRBV7-2 and J usage is TRBJ2-2; TRBD2 matches at 7 bases. The CDR3 spans 17 residues. V was clipped by 4 bases and J by 5 bases; unmatched bases: 13. The germline gives CDR1 SGHTA, CDR2 FQGNSA. The CDR3 reads CASSWRSAGVDTGELFF. CDR3 in DNA: TGTGCCAGCAGCTGGCGATCCGCGGGAGTAGATACCGGGGAGCTGTTTTTT.

The J gene is TRBJ2-7, the V gene TRBV9; 7 bases fit TRBD2. Looked up from germline, CDR1 is SGDLS and CDR2 is YYNGEE. The CDR3 sequence is 13 residues long. Trimming cost V 0 bases and J 3 bases; bases outside gene matches: 0. CDR3 nucleotide sequence: TGTGCCAGCAGCGTAGGGACTAGCTACGAGCAGTACTTC. This sequence encodes CASSVGTSYEQYF.

The CDR3 loop reads CASSYSTLRSSYEQYF. Written as DNA, the CDR3 is TGTGCCAGCAGTTACTCGACTCTTCGGAGCTCCTACGAGCAGTACTTC. This chain connects TRBV6-6 to TRBJ2-7; no definite D call. The CDR3 is 16 residues long. V dropped 0 bases and J dropped 0 bases, with 12 bases sitting between them. The germline V gene encodes CDR1 MNHNY and CDR2 SVGAGI (reference sequence).